This TCR beta chain emerged from a study of human T cells and chemical hapten exposure. Turning to the study itself: Small discrepancies in pooled library volume mainly accounted for the varying TCR yields per sample. The study, taken as a whole, reports: Once DPC sensitization occurred, TCRs above 1 in 1000 frequency showed no change.

Each cDNA molecule in the library carried unique molecular identifiers. As processed by the authors: 96,000 or so TCRs per sample was the median, with a range of roughly 23,224 to 750,000. TCRdb reanalysed the reads using MiXCR and keeps one entry per CDR3 protein. The V and J calls follow TCRdb's processing rather than the paper's. This sample has roughly 120,000 distinct CDR3 sequences, with more than 8.5% found just once. CDR3 size: 13 residues. Trimming stripped 7 bases from V and 7 bases from J, with 17 bases between. Total RNA was isolated from whole blood that had not been fractionated. There are a few counts of this clonotype. Antigen: not known.

The sequence was collected from a human donor in good health. Some clones in this sample may be carry-over from other donors' samples. The sample comprised whole blood. V and J are TRBV12-3 or TRBV12-4 and TRBJ2-7, with a possible D match to TRBD2 (5 bases). As DNA, the CDR3 is TGTGCCAGCACCGCCCGTTGGGAGCTAGAGCAGTACTTC. Its translation is CASTARWELEQYF.